Following are 11 T cell receptor beta chains from one sample sequenced in a study of T cells in Graves' hyperthyroidism and ophthalmopathy. Using RNA transcripts as the source, TCR beta CDR3 regions were amplified. The HTBI primer set served for first-round RT-PCR of the TCR CDR3. One entry per CDR3 protein results from TCRdb running MiXCR on the multiplex PCR reads. The data contain about 520,000 distinct CDR3 sequences, less than 25% of them singletons. The sample was blood. The receptors were gathered from a young man with Graves' hyperthyroidism.

The chain joins TRBV29-1 to TRBJ2-2, with D perhaps TRBD2 (5 bases). The germline V gene has CDR1 SQVTM and CDR2 ANQGSEA. The CDR3 consists of 16 residues. V was clipped by 1 base and J by 5 bases, with 17 bases between them. The CDR3 sequence is CSVEGGAGSRTGELFF. CDR3 bases: TGCAGCGTTGAAGGGGGAGCCGGTTCCCGGACCGGGGAGCTGTTTTTT.

This clonotype was observed a handful of times. The J gene is TRBJ1-2, the V gene TRBV18; 7 nucleotides align to TRBD1. The CDR3 totals 14 residues. J gave up 2 bases and V 0 bases, and 0 bases lay outside the gene matches. Germline assignment: CDR1 KGHSH and CDR2 LQKENI. The CDR3 loop reads CASSPPGQNYGYTF. CDR3 in DNA: TGTGCCAGCTCACCACCGGGACAGAACTATGGCTACACCTTC. The full variable domain, rest sourced from reference TRBV18 and TRBJ1-2, is NAGVMQNPRHLVRRRGQEARLRCSPMKGHSHVYWYRQLPEEGLKFMVYLQKENIIDESGMPKERFSAEFPKEGPSILRIQQVVRGDSAAYFCASSPPGQNYGYTFGSGTRLTVV.

The chain employs TRBV28 and TRBJ2-7; no clear D gene. CDR1 is MDHEN and CDR2 is SYDVKM in the germline V gene. Trimming left V 6 bases short and J 1 base short, with 16 bases between. The CDR3 is 15 amino acids. This chain's CDR3 is CASRQMETPSYEQYF. The CDR3 DNA follows: TGTGCCAGCAGACAAATGGAGACACCATCCTACGAGCAGTACTTC. The full variable domain, its missing parts supplied by reference TRBV28 and TRBJ2-7, is DVKVTQSSRYLVKRTGEKVFLECVQDMDHENMFWYRQDPGLGLRLIYFSYDVKMKEKGDIPEGYSVSREKKERFSLILESASTNQTSMYLCASRQMETPSYEQYFGPGTRLTVT.

At least ten counts were recorded for this clonotype. J is TRBJ1-3 and V is TRBV7-8; the match to TRBD1 covers 9 bases. Germline V gives CDR1 SGHVS, CDR2 FQNEAQ. The CDR3 is 15 amino acids. Trimming cost V 4 bases and J 0 bases; bases outside gene matches: 1. The CDR3 DNA reads as TGTGCCAGCAGCTACAGGGGGCTCTCTGGAAACACCATATATTTT. Translating it yields CASSYRGLSGNTIYF.

This clonotype was seen at least ten times. The chain joins TRBV7-9 to TRBJ2-7; D is undetermined. Germline V gene lookup returns CDR1 SEHNR and CDR2 FQNEAQ (reference sequence). Trimming took off 2 bases at V and 2 bases at J, with 7 bases between the two ends. CDR3 length: 13 residues. CDR3 sequence: CASSLSTAYEQYF. CDR3 nucleotides: TGTGCCAGCAGCTTAAGTACAGCCTACGAGCAGTACTTC. The entire variable domain, with the rest obtained from reference TRBV7-9 and TRBJ2-7, is as follows: DTGVSQNPRHKITKRGQNVTFRCDPISEHNRLYWYRQTLGQGPEFLTYFQNEAQLEKSRLLSDRFSAERPKGSFSTLEIQRTEQGDSAMYLCASSLSTAYEQYFGPGTRLTVT.

This clonotype was detected ten times or more. This rearrangement joins TRBV28 to TRBJ1-5; weak D call: TRBD1 (5 bases). The CDR3 loop spans 16 amino acids. CDR1 and CDR2 from the germline V gene are MDHEN and SYDVKM. Trimming left V 4 bases short and J 1 base short, with 14 bases between. The CDR3 reads CASSSQGPWSNQPQHF. The DNA of the CDR3 is TGTGCCAGCAGTTCTCAGGGCCCATGGAGCAATCAGCCCCAGCATTTT.

This clonotype showed up just once. The V call is TRBV3-1, the J call TRBJ1-2; D gene uncertain. V dropped 8 bases and J dropped 3 bases, with 13 bases sitting between them. This CDR3 is 13 amino acids long. The germline V gene has CDR1 LGHDT and CDR2 YNNKEL (reference sequence). CDR3 coding DNA: TGTGCCAGCTGCCCGGGCCTCGACTATGGCTACACCTTC. This gives the protein CASCPGLDYGYTF.

This clonotype was seen many times. The chain recombines TRBV6-5 with TRBJ1-5, with D uncertain. This CDR3 contains 14 residues. Per the germline V gene, CDR1 is MNHEY and CDR2 is SVGAGI. Trimming shortened V by 2 bases and J by 2 bases, and 7 bases separated the two germline ends. CDR3 sequence: CASSYKRGNQPQHF. The DNA for the CDR3 is TGTGCCAGCAGTTACAAGAGAGGCAATCAGCCCCAGCATTTT.

V is TRBV9 and J is TRBJ1-5; 7 positions match TRBD1. Germline trimming cut 2 bases from V and 0 bases from J; bases unmatched to any gene: 11. The CDR3 is made up of 18 amino acids. Looked up from germline, CDR1 is SGDLS and CDR2 is YYNGEE. Here the CDR3 DNA reads TGTGCCAGCAGCGTCACCCCGGGACAGTCATATAGCAATCAGCCCCAGCATTTT. Protein product: CASSVTPGQSYSNQPQHF.

This clonotype came up many times. The rearrangement joins TRBV30 to TRBJ1-3; 7 nucleotides line up with TRBD1. Trimming removed 5 bases from V and 4 bases from J; junction bases left unmatched: 11. The CDR3 runs 15 residues. CDR1 is GTSNPN, CDR2 SVGIG, per germline (reference sequence). CDR3 sequence reads: CAWQNKQGTGNTIYF. DNA of the CDR3: TGTGCCTGGCAAAATAAACAGGGGACCGGAAACACCATATATTTT.

At least ten counts were recorded for this clonotype. Here the CDR3 DNA reads TGTGCCAGCAGCGAGACAGGGGGCAACATTCAGTACTTC. Its protein product is CASSETGGNIQYF. The genes are TRBV7-9 and TRBJ2-4, with 10 bases lining up with TRBD1. The CDR3 has 13 amino acids. Germline V gene lookup returns CDR1 SEHNR and CDR2 FQNEAQ (reference sequence). The trim removed 5 bases at V and 7 bases at J, leaving 2 bases unmatched.